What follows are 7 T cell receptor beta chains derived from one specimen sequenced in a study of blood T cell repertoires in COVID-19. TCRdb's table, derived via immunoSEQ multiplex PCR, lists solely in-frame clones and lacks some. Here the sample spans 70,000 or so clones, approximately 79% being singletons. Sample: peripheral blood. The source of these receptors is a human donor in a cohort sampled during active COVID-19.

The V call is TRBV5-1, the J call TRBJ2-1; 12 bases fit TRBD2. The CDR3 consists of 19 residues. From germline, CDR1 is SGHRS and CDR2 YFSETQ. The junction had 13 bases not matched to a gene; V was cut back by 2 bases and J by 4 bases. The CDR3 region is CASSFGLAGGGLGYNEQFF. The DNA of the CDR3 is TGCGCCAGCAGCTTTGGGCTAGCGGGAGGGGGCCTTGGGTACAATGAGCAGTTCTTC.

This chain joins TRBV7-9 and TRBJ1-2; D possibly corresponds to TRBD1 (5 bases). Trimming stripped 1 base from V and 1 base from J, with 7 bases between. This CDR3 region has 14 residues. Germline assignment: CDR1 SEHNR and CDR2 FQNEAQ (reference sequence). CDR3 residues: CASSLDRSNYGYTF. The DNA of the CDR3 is TGTGCCAGCAGCTTAGACAGGAGTAACTATGGCTACACCTTC.

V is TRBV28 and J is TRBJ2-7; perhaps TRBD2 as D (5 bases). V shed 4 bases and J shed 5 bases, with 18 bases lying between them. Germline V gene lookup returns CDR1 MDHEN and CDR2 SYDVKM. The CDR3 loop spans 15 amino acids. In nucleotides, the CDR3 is TGTGCCAGCAGTTCACTAGGAACCCCCCCTGACGAGCAGTACTTC. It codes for CASSSLGTPPDEQYF.

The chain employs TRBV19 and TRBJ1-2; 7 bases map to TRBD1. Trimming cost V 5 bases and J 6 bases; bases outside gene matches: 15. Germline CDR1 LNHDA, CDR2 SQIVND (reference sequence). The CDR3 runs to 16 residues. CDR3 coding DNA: TGTGCCAGTAGTTTACCTTACAGGGGCGAATTTGATGGCTACACCTTC. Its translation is CASSLPYRGEFDGYTF.

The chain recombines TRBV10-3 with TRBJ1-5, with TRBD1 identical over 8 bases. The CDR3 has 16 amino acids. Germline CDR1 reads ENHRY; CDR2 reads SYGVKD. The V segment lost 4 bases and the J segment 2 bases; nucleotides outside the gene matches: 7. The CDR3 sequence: CAISAGTGEGNQPQHF. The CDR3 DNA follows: TGTGCCATCAGTGCCGGGACAGGTGAGGGCAATCAGCCCCAGCATTTT.

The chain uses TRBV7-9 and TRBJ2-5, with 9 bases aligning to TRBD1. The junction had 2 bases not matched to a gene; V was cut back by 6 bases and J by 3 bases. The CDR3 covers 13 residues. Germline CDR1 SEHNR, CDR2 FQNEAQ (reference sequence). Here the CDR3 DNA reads TGTGCCAGCAGAAGGACAGGGGAAGAGACCCAGTACTTC. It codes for CASRRTGEETQYF.

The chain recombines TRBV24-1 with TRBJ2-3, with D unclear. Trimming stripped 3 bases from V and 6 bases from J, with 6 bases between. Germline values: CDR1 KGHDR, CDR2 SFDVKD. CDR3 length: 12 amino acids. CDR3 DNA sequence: TGTGCCACCAGTGATCCGTTTGATACGCAGTATTTT. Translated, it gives CATSDPFDTQYF.